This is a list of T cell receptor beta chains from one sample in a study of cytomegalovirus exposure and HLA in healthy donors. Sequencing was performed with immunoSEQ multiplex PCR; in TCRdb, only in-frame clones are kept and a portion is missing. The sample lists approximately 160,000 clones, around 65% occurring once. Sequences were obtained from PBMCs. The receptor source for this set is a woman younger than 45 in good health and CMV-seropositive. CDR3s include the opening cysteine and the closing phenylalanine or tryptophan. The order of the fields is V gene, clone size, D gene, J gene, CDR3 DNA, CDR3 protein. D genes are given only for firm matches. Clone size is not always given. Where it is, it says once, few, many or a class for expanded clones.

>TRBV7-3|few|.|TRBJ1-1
TGTGCCAGCAGGCTCACATACAGGGATCCGAACACTGAAGCTTTCTTT
CASRLTYRDPNTEAFF
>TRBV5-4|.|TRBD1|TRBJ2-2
TGTGCCAGCAGCCCAGGGGGTCGCCCTGCCGGGGAGCTGTTTTTT
CASSPGGRPAGELFF
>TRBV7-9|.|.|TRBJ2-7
TGTGCCAGCAGCGAACAGGGCTCCTACGAGCAGTACTTC
CASSEQGSYEQYF
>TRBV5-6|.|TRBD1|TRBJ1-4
TGTGCCAGCAGCTGGAGAGGACAGGGTAGTACGGTAAAACTGTTTTTT
CASSWRGQGSTVKLFF
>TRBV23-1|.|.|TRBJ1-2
TGCGCCAGCAGTCAATCGACCCCCGGCGGGGCCCATGGCTACACCTTC
CASSQSTPGGAHGYTF
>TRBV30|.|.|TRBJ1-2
TGTGCCTTGAACTTCGGGACTAATGGCTACACCTTC
CALNFGTNGYTF
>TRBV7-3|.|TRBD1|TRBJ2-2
TGTGCCAGCAGCCGCTGGACAGGGGTGCCCGGGGAGCTGTTTTTT
CASSRWTGVPGELFF
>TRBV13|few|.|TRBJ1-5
TGTGCCAGCAGCTTAGCTGTGTCCCAGCCCCAGCATTTT
CASSLAVSQPQHF
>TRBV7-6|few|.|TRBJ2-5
TGTGCCAGCAGCTTAGGGGGCAGGTGGGAGACCCAGTACTTC
CASSLGGRWETQYF
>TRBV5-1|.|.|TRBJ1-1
TGCGCCAGCAGCCAGGGGATGAACACTGAAGCTTTCTTT
CASSQGMNTEAFF